What follows are 20 T cell receptor beta chains derived from one specimen sequenced in a study of breast tumors, draining lymph nodes, adjacent tissues (dated by TCRdb to the mid-2010s). The axillary draining lymph nodes of breast cancer patients were the source of the lymph node samples. Libraries were prepared through multiplex PCR. This sample was sequenced with an Illumina HiSeq 2000. The public reads were quality trimmed at Q25 with fastp and then assembled into clones with MiXCR by TCRdb, keeping productive beta chains. Entries that share a CDR3 protein sequence are merged under the most common genes and DNA. In this sample the table shows 120,000 to 150,000 distinct CDR3 sequences, 32% of which occur a single time. The ten largest clones represent less than 2.5% of the sample. Sequences were obtained from axillary lymph node tissue. These receptors came from a female donor with breast cancer. Some clones in this sample may be carry-over from other donors' samples.

In this sample, this clonotype turned up many times. The chain links TRBV5-1 to TRBJ2-3, with D unresolved. The germline gives CDR1 SGHRS, CDR2 YFSETQ. The V gene lost 0 bases and the J gene lost 2 bases, with 10 bases spanning the gap. The CDR3 extends over 15 amino acids. CDR3 bases: TGCGCCAGCAGCTTGGCCGCGGCAAACACAGATACGCAGTATTTT. Encoded protein: CASSLAAANTDTQYF.

This clonotype was recorded at least ten times. This chain links TRBV29-1 with TRBJ1-2; a possible D gene is TRBD1 (5 bases). Germline lookup yields CDR1 SQVTM and CDR2 ANQGSEA. The CDR3 runs to 12 residues. The V and J ends lost 3 bases and 8 bases respectively, with 13 bases between them. CDR3 sequence (DNA): TGCAGCGTTGACGGGACGGCTGAGGGCTACACCTTC. Amino acids: CSVDGTAEGYTF.

A note on this clonotype: This may be a read error, as it is one base from a much larger clone. This chain connects TRBV4-1 to TRBJ2-2; 11 nucleotides agree with TRBD2. CDR1 and CDR2 (germline): MGHRA, YSYEKL. The CDR3 is made up of 18 amino acids. The CDR3 protein is CASSHGLAGGANTGELLF. In DNA form, the CDR3 reads TGCGCCAGCAGCCACGGTCTAGCGGGGGGCGCGAACACCGGGGAGCTGCTTTTT.

This clonotype was recorded many times. The chain links TRBV19 to TRBJ1-2; 9 bases line up with TRBD1. The CDR3 is 16 residues long. Germline V gives CDR1 LNHDA, CDR2 SQIVND (reference sequence). V dropped 9 bases and J dropped 4; count of bases not matched to a gene: 15. This chain's CDR3 is CASKKQGANSIYGYTF. CDR3 DNA: TGTGCCAGCAAGAAACAGGGGGCCAATTCCATCTATGGCTACACCTTC.

This clonotype was counted ten times or more. It may be a read error: a sequence one base away is much more abundant. The CDR3 sequence is CSARQGPYGSTF. The CDR3 nucleotides are TGCAGTGCTAGACAGGGACCCTATGGCTCCACCTTC. The chain joins TRBV20-1 to TRBJ1-2; the D gene is possibly TRBD1 (5 bases). CDR3 size: 12 residues. Per germline, CDR1 DFQATT and CDR2 SNEGSKA (reference sequence).

This clonotype showed up many times. The gene calls are TRBV20-1 and TRBJ1-1; D perhaps matches TRBD1 (5 bases). V was trimmed by 8 bases and J by 1 base, leaving 11 bases between them. The CDR3 spans 12 residues. Germline lookup yields CDR1 DFQATT and CDR2 SNEGSKA (reference sequence). CDR3 region: CSPGTWNTEAFF. DNA of the CDR3: TGCAGTCCTGGGACGTGGAACACTGAAGCTTTCTTT.

Many counts were recorded for this clonotype. V usage is TRBV19 and J usage is TRBJ1-6; 7 bases fit TRBD1. Trimming cost V 4 bases and J 8 bases; bases outside gene matches: 11. The CDR3 runs 16 residues. Germline V gene lookup returns CDR1 LNHDA and CDR2 SQIVND (reference sequence). The CDR3 DNA sequence: TGTGCCAGTAGTACCCGAAAGACAGGGAGGCATTCACCCCTCCACTTT. Translated: CASSTRKTGRHSPLHF.

The table lists this clonotype with many counts. The CDR3 nucleotides are TGTGCCAGCAGCCGTAGGGGAGGGGCGGTTACTAATGAAAAACTGTTTTTT. The encoded protein is CASSRRGGAVTNEKLFF. The chain joins TRBV11-2 to TRBJ1-4; tentatively, D is TRBD1 (5 bases). The CDR3 is made up of 17 amino acids. Germline-derived CDR1 and CDR2 are SGHAT and FQNNGV. V was pared by 5 bases and J by 2 bases, with 18 bases between.

About this clonotype: The junction does not match germline at one end; this may be a read error. V gene TRBV4-2 combines with J gene TRBJ2-5, with a possible D match to TRBD1 (6 bases). The CDR3 spans 12 residues. From germline, CDR1 is LGHNA and CDR2 YNFKEQ. The CDR3 loop is CASSRERDRSIF. CDR3 in DNA: TGTGCCAGCAGCCGAGAACGAGACAGGAGTATCTTC.

This clonotype was counted ten times or more. This may be a read error: a much more frequent sequence differs by one nucleotide. As the CDR3 is not closed by the conserved phenylalanine or tryptophan, this likely results from a read error. The rearrangement links TRBV7-8 to TRBJ2-5; 8 nucleotides match TRBD2. The CDR3 totals 14 residues. Germline lookup yields CDR1 SGHVS and CDR2 FQNEAQ. The trim removed 3 bases at V and 5 bases at J, leaving 5 bases unmatched. This chain's CDR3 is CASSFGGARETQYL. The CDR3 DNA is TGTGCCAGCAGCTTCGGGGGGGCCCGGGAGACCCAGTACCTC.

This clonotype has more than one count but fewer than ten. Being one base from a much bigger clone, this may be a read error. The V call is TRBV5-4, the J call TRBJ2-5; possible D gene TRBD2, 7 bases. The CDR3 totals 15 residues. The V gene lost 4 bases and the J gene lost 5 bases, with 18 bases spanning the gap. CDR1 and CDR2 (germline): SGHNT, YYREEE (reference sequence). In DNA, the CDR3 is TGTGCCAGCAGCCCCCGCGGGGGTCAGGGGGAGACCCAGTACTTC. This encodes CASSPRGGQGETQYF. The variable domain in full, completed from reference TRBV5-4 and TRBJ2-5, reads ETGVTQSPTHLIKTRGQQVTLRCSSQSGHNTVSWYQQALGQGPQFIFQYYREEENGRGNFPPRFSGLQFPNYSSELNVNALELDDSALYLCASSPRGGQGETQYFGPGTRLLVL.

This clonotype was seen a handful of times. The V gene is TRBV7-2, the J gene TRBJ1-1, with D uncertain. Per the germline V gene, CDR1 is SGHTA and CDR2 is FQGNSA. This CDR3 has 15 residues. V dropped 2 bases and J dropped 1 base, with 11 bases sitting between them. CDR3 sequence (DNA): TGTGCCAGCAGCTTAAAGTCCGGCGCGAACACTGAAGCTTTCTTT. This encodes CASSLKSGANTEAFF.

The chain carries TRBV2 and TRBJ1-4, with 7 bases that match TRBD1. V was clipped by 7 bases and J by 7 bases; unmatched bases: 9. The CDR3 runs to 14 residues. Germline V gives CDR1 SNHLY, CDR2 FYNNEI. Here the CDR3 DNA reads TGTGCCAGCACCGAGGACAGGTTGGGTGAAAAACTGTTTTTT. It yields the protein CASTEDRLGEKLFF.

V and J are TRBV29-1 and TRBJ2-1; 9 nucleotides line up with TRBD1. The trim removed 8 bases at V and 2 bases at J, leaving 4 bases unmatched. There are 13 residues in the CDR3. Germline V CDR1 and CDR2: SQVTM, ANQGSEA. The CDR3, as DNA: TGCAGCTCCGGGACAGGGACCTACAATGAGCAGTTCTTC. This codes for CSSGTGTYNEQFF.

This clonotype was seen ten or more times. The chain employs TRBV30 and TRBJ1-5, with D possibly matching TRBD1 (6 bases). The ends were cut back, 0 bases at V and 2 bases at J, with 11 bases in the middle. CDR3 length: 15 amino acids. Germline values: CDR1 GTSNPN, CDR2 SVGIG (reference sequence). The chain's CDR3 is CAWSVQGVGNQPQHF. The CDR3 nucleotides are TGTGCCTGGAGTGTACAGGGCGTGGGCAATCAGCCCCAGCATTTT.

This clonotype was found many times. The chain combines TRBV13 with TRBJ2-5; possibly TRBD1 or TRBD2 for D (5 bases each). CDR3 size: 16 residues. V lost 6 bases and J lost 2, with 19 bases in between. Germline assignment: CDR1 PRHDT and CDR2 FYEKMQ (reference sequence). CDR3 region: CASRAMHRGKQETQYF. CDR3 sequence (DNA): TGTGCCAGCAGGGCTATGCACCGGGGCAAACAAGAGACCCAGTACTTC.

In this sample, this clonotype turned up many times. The chain employs TRBV6-1 and TRBJ1-4; 7 bases are shared with TRBD1. The CDR3 spans 15 residues. In germline, CDR1 is MNHNS, CDR2 SASEGT. The V segment lost 3 bases and the J segment 8 bases; nucleotides outside the gene matches: 9. The CDR3 nucleotides read TGTGCCAGCAGTGAGGACAGGAGAAAAGGGGAAAAACTGTTTTTT. Protein product: CASSEDRRKGEKLFF.

This clonotype was observed once. The V and J genes are TRBV4-2 and TRBJ1-2; no definite D call. V lost 0 bases to trimming and J lost 3 bases, with 5 bases between them. Per the germline V gene, CDR1 is LGHNA and CDR2 is YNFKEQ. This CDR3 comprises 13 residues. The CDR3 nucleotides are TGTGCCAGCAGCCAAGACACGGACTATGGCTACACCTTC. It encodes CASSQDTDYGYTF.

This clonotype has at least ten counts. The chain joins TRBV5-1 to TRBJ1-5; D is ambiguous. With 2 bases removed from V and 5 bases from J, the gap between germline ends came to 11 bases. There are 14 residues in the CDR3. The germline V gene has CDR1 SGHRS and CDR2 YFSETQ. CDR3 in amino acids: CASSLGQEDQPQHF. The CDR3 region has the DNA TGCGCCAGCAGCTTAGGGCAGGAAGATCAGCCCCAGCATTTT.

This clonotype has at least ten counts. The chain links TRBV6-1 to TRBJ2-5; no clear D gene. The germline V gene has CDR1 MNHNS and CDR2 SASEGT. This CDR3 has 10 amino acids. V dropped 2 bases and J dropped 9 bases, with 4 bases sitting between them. CDR3 DNA sequence: TGTGCCAGCAGTGAACGGTCCCAGTACTTC. Protein: CASSERSQYF.